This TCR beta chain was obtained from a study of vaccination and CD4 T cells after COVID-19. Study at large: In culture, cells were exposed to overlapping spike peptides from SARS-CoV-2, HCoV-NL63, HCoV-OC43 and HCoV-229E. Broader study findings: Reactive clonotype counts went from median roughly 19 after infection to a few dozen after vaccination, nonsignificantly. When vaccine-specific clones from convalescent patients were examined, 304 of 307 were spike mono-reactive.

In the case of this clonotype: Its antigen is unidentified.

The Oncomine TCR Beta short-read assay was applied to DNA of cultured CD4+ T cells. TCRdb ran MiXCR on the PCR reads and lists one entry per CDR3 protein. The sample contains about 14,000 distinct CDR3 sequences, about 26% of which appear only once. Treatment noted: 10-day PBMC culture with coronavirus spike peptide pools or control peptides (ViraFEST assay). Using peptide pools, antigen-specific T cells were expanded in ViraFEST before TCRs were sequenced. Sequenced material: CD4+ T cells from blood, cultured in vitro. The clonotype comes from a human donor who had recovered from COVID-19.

CDR3 amino acids: CASSELGEAFF. Here the CDR3 DNA reads TGCGCCAGCAGTGAGCTTGGTGAAGCTTTCTTT. The J gene is TRBJ1-1, the V gene TRBV10-1; unclear D gene. This CDR3 has 11 residues. Germline CDR1 reads WNHNN; CDR2 reads SYGVQD (reference sequence). V shed 2 bases and J shed 7 bases, with 5 bases lying between them.